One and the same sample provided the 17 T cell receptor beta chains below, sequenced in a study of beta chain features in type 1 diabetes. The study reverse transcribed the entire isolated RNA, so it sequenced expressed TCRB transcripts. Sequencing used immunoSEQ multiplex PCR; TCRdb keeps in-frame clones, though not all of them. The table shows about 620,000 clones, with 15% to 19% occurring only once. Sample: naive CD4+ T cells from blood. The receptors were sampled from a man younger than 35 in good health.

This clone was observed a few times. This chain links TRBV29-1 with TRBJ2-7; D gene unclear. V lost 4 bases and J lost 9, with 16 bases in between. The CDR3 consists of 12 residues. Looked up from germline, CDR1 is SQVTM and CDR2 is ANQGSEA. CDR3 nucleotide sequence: TGCAGCGTTGGGACCCACAAAGCAGTGCAGTACTTC. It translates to CSVGTHKAVQYF.

CDR3 sequence reads: CASSPVPRTGTGAFF. The CDR3 DNA reads as TGCGCCAGCAGCCCCGTACCCCGCACAGGGACTGGGGCTTTCTTT. The V call is TRBV4-1, the J call TRBJ1-1; D may be TRBD1 (6 bases). Trimming took off 4 bases at V and 11 bases at J, with 23 bases between the two ends. This CDR3 contains 15 residues. In germline, CDR1 is MGHRA, CDR2 YSYEKL.

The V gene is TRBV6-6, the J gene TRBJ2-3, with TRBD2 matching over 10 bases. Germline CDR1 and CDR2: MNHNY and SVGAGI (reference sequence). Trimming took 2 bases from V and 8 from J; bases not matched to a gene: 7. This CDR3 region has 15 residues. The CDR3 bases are TGTGCCAGCAGTTACCCAGCGGGAGGGCCAGGTACGCAGTATTTT. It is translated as CASSYPAGGPGTQYF.

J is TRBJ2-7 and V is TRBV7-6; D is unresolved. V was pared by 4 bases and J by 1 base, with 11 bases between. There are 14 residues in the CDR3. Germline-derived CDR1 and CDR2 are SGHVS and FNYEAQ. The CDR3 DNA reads TGTGCCAGCAGCTATCCCGGCCGATCCTACGAGCAGTACTTC. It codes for CASSYPGRSYEQYF.

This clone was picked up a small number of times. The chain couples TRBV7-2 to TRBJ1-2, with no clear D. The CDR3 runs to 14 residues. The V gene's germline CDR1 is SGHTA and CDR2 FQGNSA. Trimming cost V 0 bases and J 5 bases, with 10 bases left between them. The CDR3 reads CASSLANVQYGYTF. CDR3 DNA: TGTGCCAGCAGCTTAGCGAACGTACAGTATGGCTACACCTTC.

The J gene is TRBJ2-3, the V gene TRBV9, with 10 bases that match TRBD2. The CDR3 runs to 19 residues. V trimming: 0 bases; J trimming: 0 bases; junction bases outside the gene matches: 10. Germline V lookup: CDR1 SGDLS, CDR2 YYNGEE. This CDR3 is CASSVVGLAGAPSTDTQYF. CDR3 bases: TGTGCCAGCAGCGTAGTGGGGCTAGCGGGGGCCCCTAGCACAGATACGCAGTATTTT.

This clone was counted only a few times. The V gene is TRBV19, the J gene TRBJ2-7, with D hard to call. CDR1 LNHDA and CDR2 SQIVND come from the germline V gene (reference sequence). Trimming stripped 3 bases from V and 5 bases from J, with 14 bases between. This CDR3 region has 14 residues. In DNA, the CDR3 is TGTGCCAGTAGTATCCCGGCTAGGCGCGACGAGCAGTACTTC. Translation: CASSIPARRDEQYF. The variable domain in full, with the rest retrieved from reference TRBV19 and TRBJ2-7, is DGGITQSPKYLFRKEGQNVTLSCEQNLNHDAMYWYRQDPGQGLRLIYYSQIVNDFQKGDIAEGYSVSREKKESFPLTVTSAQKNPTAFYLCASSIPARRDEQYFGPGTRLTVT.

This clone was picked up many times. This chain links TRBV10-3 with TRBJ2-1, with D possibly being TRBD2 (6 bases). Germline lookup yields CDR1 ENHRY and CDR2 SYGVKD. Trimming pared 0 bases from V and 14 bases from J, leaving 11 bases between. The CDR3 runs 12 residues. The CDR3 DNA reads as TGTGCCATCAGTGAGTCAGGAGGGGTCGAGTTCTTC. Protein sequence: CAISESGGVEFF.

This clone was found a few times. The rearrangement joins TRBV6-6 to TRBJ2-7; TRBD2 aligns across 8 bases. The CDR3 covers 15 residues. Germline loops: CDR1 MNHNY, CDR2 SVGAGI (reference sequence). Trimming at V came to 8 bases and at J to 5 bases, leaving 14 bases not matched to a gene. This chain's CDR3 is CASHPQTGGPHEQYF. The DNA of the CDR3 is TGTGCCAGCCACCCCCAAACGGGGGGGCCTCACGAGCAGTACTTC.

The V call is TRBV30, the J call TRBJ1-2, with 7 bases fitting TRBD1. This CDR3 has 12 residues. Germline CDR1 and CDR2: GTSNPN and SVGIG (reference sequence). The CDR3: CVFDRALFGYTF. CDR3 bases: TGTGTGTTTGACAGGGCCCTTTTCGGCTACACCTTC. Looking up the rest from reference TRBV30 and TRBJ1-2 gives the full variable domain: SQTIHQWPATLVQPVGSPLSLECTVEGTSNPNLYWYRQAAGRGLQLLFYSVGIGQISSEVPQNLSASRPQDRQFILSSKKLLLSDSGFYLCVFDRALFGYTFGSGTRLTVV.

The CDR3 here is CATRRTGGYTF. The CDR3 bases are TGTGCCACCCGACGAACGGGTGGCTACACCTTC. The V call is TRBV7-2, the J call TRBJ1-2; D uncertain. This CDR3 contains 11 residues. V lost 10 bases, J lost 7 bases, and 13 bases lay in between. The V gene's germline CDR1 is SGHTA and CDR2 FQGNSA.

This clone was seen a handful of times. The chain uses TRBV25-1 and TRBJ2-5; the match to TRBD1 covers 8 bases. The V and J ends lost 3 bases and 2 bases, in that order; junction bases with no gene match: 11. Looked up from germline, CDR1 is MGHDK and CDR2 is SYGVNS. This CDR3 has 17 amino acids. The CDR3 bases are TGTGCCAGCAGTGACCTGCATGGGACAGGCAAACAAGAGACCCAGTACTTC. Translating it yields CASSDLHGTGKQETQYF.

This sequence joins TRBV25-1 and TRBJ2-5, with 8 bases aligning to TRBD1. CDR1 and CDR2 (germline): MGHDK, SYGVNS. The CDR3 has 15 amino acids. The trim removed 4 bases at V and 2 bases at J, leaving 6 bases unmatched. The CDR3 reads CASSVRGQGQETQYF. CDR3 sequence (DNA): TGTGCCAGCAGTGTAAGAGGACAGGGTCAAGAGACCCAGTACTTC. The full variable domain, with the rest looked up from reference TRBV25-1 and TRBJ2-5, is EADIYQTPRYLVIGTGKKITLECSQTMGHDKMYWYQQDPGMELHLIHYSYGVNSTEKGDLSSESTVSRIRTEHFPLTLESARPSHTSQYLCASSVRGQGQETQYFGPGTRLLVL.

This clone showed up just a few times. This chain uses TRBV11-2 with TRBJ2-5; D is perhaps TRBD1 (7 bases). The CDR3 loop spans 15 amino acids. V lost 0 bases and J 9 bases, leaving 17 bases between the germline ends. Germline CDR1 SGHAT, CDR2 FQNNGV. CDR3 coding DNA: TGTGCCAGCAGCTTAGACCCGGGACAGTGGGAGGCCCAGTACTTC. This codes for CASSLDPGQWEAQYF.

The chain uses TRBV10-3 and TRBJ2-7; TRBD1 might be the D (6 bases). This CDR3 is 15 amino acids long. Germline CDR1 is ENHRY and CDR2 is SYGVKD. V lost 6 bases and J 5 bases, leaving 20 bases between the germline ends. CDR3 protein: CAISTVSTGFDEQYF. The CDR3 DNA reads TGTGCCATCAGCACCGTCTCGACAGGATTCGACGAGCAGTACTTC.

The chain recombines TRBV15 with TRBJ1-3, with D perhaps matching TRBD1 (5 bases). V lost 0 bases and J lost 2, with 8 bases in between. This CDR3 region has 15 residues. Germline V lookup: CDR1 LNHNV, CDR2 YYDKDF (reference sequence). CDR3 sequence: CATSRDWGTGNTIYF. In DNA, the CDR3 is TGTGCCACCAGCAGAGATTGGGGGACTGGAAACACCATATATTTT.

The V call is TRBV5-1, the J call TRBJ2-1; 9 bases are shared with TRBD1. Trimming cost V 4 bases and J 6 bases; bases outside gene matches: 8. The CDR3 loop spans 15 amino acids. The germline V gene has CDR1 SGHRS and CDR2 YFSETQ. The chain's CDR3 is CASSARQGESNEQFF. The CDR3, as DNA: TGCGCCAGCAGCGCGAGACAGGGGGAGAGCAATGAGCAGTTCTTC.